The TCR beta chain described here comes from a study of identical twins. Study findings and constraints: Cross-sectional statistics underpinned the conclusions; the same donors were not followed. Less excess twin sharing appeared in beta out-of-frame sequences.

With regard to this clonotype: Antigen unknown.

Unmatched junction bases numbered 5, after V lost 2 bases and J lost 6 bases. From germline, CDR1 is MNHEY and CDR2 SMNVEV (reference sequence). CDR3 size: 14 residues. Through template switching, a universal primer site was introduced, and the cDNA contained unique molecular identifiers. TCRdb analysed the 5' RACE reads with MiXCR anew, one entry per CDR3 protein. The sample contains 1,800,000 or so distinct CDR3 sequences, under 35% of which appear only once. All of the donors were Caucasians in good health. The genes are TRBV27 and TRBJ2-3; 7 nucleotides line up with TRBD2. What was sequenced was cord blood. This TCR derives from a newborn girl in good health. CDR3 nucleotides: TGTGCCAGCAGTTTACGGGGGACTATGGATACGCAGTATTTT. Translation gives CASSLRGTMDTQYF.